The 22 T cell receptor beta chains below come from one sample, sequenced in a study of T-cell reconstitution after alpha-beta-depleted transplantation in children. Unique molecular identifiers were incorporated into the prepared TCRbeta library. TCRdb redid the calling of the PCR reads with MiXCR, one entry per CDR3 protein. The sample lists hundreds of thousands of distinct CDR3 sequences; approximately 16% were seen once. The sequences come from PBMCs from the stem cell graft donor, collected from the stem cell graft. The origin of the receptors is a human donor who donated a stem cell graft to a child with acute myeloid leukemia.

The J gene is TRBJ1-5, the V gene TRBV10-2; a possible D gene is TRBD1 (5 bases). In germline, CDR1 is WSHSY, CDR2 SAAADI. With 1 base removed from V and 2 bases from J, the gap between germline ends came to 12 bases. This CDR3 has 16 residues. The CDR3 reads CASSEFLDRRNQPQHF. CDR3 coding DNA: TGCGCCAGCAGTGAGTTCTTAGACAGACGCAATCAGCCCCAGCATTTT.

Turning to this clonotype: A much bigger clone sits one base away, suggesting this may be a read error. V usage is TRBV29-1 and J usage is TRBJ2-3, with D perhaps matching TRBD2 (6 bases). The CDR3 extends over 15 amino acids. Trimming pared 4 bases from V and 4 bases from J, leaving 18 bases between. The V gene's germline CDR1 is SQVTM and CDR2 ANQGSEA. CDR3 protein: CSVGGRAGTPDTQYF. As DNA, the CDR3 is TGCAGCGTTGGGGGCCGCGCGGGAACTCCAGATACGCAGTATTTT.

This chain connects TRBV5-6 to TRBJ2-1; D possibly corresponds to TRBD1 (6 bases). Germline CDR1 and CDR2: SGHDT and YYEEEE. The ends were cut back, 4 bases at V and 2 bases at J, with 13 bases in the middle. The CDR3 length is 15 residues. The CDR3 DNA sequence: TGTGCCAGCAGCCCCGGGACACTAACCTACAATGAGCAGTTCTTC. Translated: CASSPGTLTYNEQFF.

This clonotype was picked up many times. This chain uses TRBV4-3 with TRBJ2-5, with D possibly TRBD1 on 6 matching bases. Trimming shortened V by 1 base and J by 5 bases, and 11 bases separated the two germline ends. CDR3 length: 14 residues. Germline lookup yields CDR1 LGHNA and CDR2 YSLEER. Here the CDR3 DNA reads TGCGCCAGCAGCCAAGTGGGAACAGGGGAGACCCAGTACTTC. This sequence encodes CASSQVGTGETQYF.

This clonotype was seen at least ten times. The rearrangement uses TRBV24-1 and TRBJ2-3; D is unresolved. Germline lookup yields CDR1 KGHDR and CDR2 SFDVKD. V was trimmed by 4 bases and J by 6 bases, leaving 7 bases between them. The CDR3 totals 12 residues. CDR3 protein: CATSDRLDTQYF. CDR3 in DNA: TGTGCCACCAGTGACCGCCTTGATACGCAGTATTTT.

The chain combines TRBV7-2 with TRBJ1-5; TRBD1 matches 10 bases. Germline lookup yields CDR1 SGHTA and CDR2 FQGNSA. The CDR3 length is 17 residues. V lost 4 bases and J lost 1; bases outside the gene matches: 7. The CDR3 DNA reads as TGTGCCAGCAGCTCCCTGGGACAGGGGTACAGCAATCAGCCCCAGCATTTT. The encoded protein is CASSSLGQGYSNQPQHF.

Remarks on this clonotype: Relative to the germline gene, one junction end is altered; a read error may explain this. In nucleotides, the CDR3 is TGCGCCAGCAGCTTCCACGGCTCTGTGGCCAACGTCCTGACTTTC. This gives the protein CASSFHGSVANVLTF. The gene calls are TRBV5-1 and TRBJ2-6; D not resolved. This CDR3 region has 15 residues. Germline CDR1 reads SGHRS; CDR2 reads YFSETQ.

This clonotype came up a few times. The chain employs TRBV20-1 and TRBJ1-5, with 10 bases identical to TRBD1. There are 17 residues in the CDR3. V was clipped by 2 bases and J by 0 bases; unmatched bases: 7. Germline CDR1 and CDR2: DFQATT and SNEGSKA (reference sequence). The CDR3 coding sequence is TGCAGTGCTAGACGTGACAGGGGGCCATATAGCAATCAGCCCCAGCATTTT. Protein: CSARRDRGPYSNQPQHF.

V usage is TRBV4-3 and J usage is TRBJ2-7; 7 bases align to TRBD2. The germline CDR1 and CDR2 sequences are LGHNA and YSLEER. Trimming cost V 4 bases and J 0 bases; bases outside gene matches: 9. The CDR3 totals 16 residues. In nucleotides, the CDR3 is TGCGCCAGCAGCCTCCACGTGGCTAGCGGCTCCTACGAGCAGTACTTC. This sequence encodes CASSLHVASGSYEQYF.

This clonotype appeared many times. This chain uses TRBV12-3 or TRBV12-4 with TRBJ2-1, with 10 bases matching TRBD1. This CDR3 comprises 16 residues. After removal of 5 bases from V and 4 bases from J, the junction contained 8 bases not matched to a gene. CDR3 sequence reads: CASSPLTGQGYNEQFF. The CDR3 DNA reads as TGTGCCAGCAGTCCATTGACGGGACAGGGGTACAATGAGCAGTTCTTC.

The rearrangement joins TRBV28 to TRBJ2-7, with TRBD2 identical over 7 bases. The CDR3 totals 15 residues. The J segment lost 3 bases and the V segment lost 4 bases, leaving 9 bases of the junction unmatched. Germline V gene sequence: CDR1 MDHEN, CDR2 SYDVKM. The CDR3 loop is CASSSPPAGDYEQYV. The CDR3 DNA follows: TGTGCCAGCAGTTCCCCCCCGGCGGGGGACTACGAGCAGTACGTC.

This clonotype was counted at least ten times. V gene TRBV20-1 combines with J gene TRBJ2-5; D may be TRBD1 (6 bases). CDR3 length: 15 residues. Trimming took off 3 bases at V and 5 bases at J, with 19 bases between the two ends. Germline assignment: CDR1 DFQATT and CDR2 SNEGSKA (reference sequence). DNA of the CDR3: TGCAGTGCTAGGGACAGTAGGGAGCTAAGGGAGACCCAGTACTTC. Residues: CSARDSRELRETQYF.

This clonotype was observed a handful of times. This chain joins TRBV20-1 and TRBJ2-7; D is ambiguous. V lost 2 bases and J 5 bases, leaving 10 bases between the germline ends. Looked up from germline, CDR1 is DFQATT and CDR2 is SNEGSKA (reference sequence). CDR3 length: 12 residues. CDR3 bases: TGCAGTGCTAGAAGTATGGATCACGAGCAGTACGTC. Protein product: CSARSMDHEQYV.

The chain is built from TRBV9 and TRBJ2-1, with D hard to call. The V end lost 2 bases, the J end lost 6 bases, and 9 bases lay between the germline ends. The CDR3 runs 13 residues. Germline CDR1 SGDLS, CDR2 YYNGEE. CDR3 protein: CASSVNSPNEQFF. For the CDR3, the DNA is TGTGCCAGCAGCGTGAACAGCCCCAATGAGCAGTTCTTC.

The V and J genes are TRBV11-2 and TRBJ1-1; 7 nucleotides agree with TRBD1. The CDR3 extends over 15 amino acids. CDR1 SGHAT and CDR2 FQNNGV come from the germline V gene. With 5 bases clipped from V and 0 bases from J, the junction kept 6 bases outside the gene matches. The CDR3 region has the DNA TGTGCCAGCAGCGACGCGGGACAGCTGAACACTGAAGCTTTCTTT. It yields the protein CASSDAGQLNTEAFF.

This clonotype showed up many times. V usage is TRBV7-2 and J usage is TRBJ2-1; a weak D match, TRBD1 (6 bases). Germline CDR1 reads SGHTA; CDR2 reads FQGNSA. V was clipped by 3 bases and J by 15 bases, with 12 bases between them. CDR3 length: 11 amino acids. The CDR3 loop is CASSFRTDPFF. Written as DNA, the CDR3 is TGTGCCAGCAGCTTCAGGACAGATCCGTTCTTC.

This clonotype was counted many times. The chain employs TRBV7-2 and TRBJ2-7, with TRBD1 matching over 8 bases. Germline V gene sequence: CDR1 SGHTA, CDR2 FQGNSA. This CDR3 spans 17 amino acids. Losses at the gene ends were 4 bases for V and 0 bases for J; bases not matched to a gene: 11. CDR3 loop: CASSSPVGQGYSYEQYF. The CDR3 coding sequence is TGTGCCAGCAGCTCGCCCGTAGGACAGGGCTACTCCTACGAGCAGTACTTC.

This rearrangement joins TRBV4-1 to TRBJ1-1; 8 bases are a match to TRBD1. The junction had 10 bases not matched to a gene; V was cut back by 3 bases and J by 4 bases. The CDR3 length is 16 residues. Germline CDR1 is MGHRA and CDR2 is YSYEKL. The CDR3 region is CASSQDDRGEATEAFF. In nucleotides, the CDR3 is TGCGCCAGCAGCCAGGATGACAGGGGAGAGGCCACTGAAGCTTTCTTT.

This clonotype was detected only a few times. The V gene is TRBV7-2, the J gene TRBJ1-5; maybe TRBD1 (5 bases). Germline CDR1 reads SGHTA; CDR2 reads FQGNSA. With 1 base removed from V and 2 bases from J, the gap between germline ends came to 12 bases. CDR3 length: 16 amino acids. CDR3 coding DNA: TGTGCCAGCAGCTTAGTGGGGCCTTTGGGCAATCAGCCCCAGCATTTT. It translates to CASSLVGPLGNQPQHF.

This clonotype was seen a handful of times. The chain couples TRBV7-3 to TRBJ2-2; D remains unclear. The V end was cut by 1 base, the J end by 7 bases, with 13 bases between. Germline lookup yields CDR1 SGHTA and CDR2 FQGTGA. CDR3 length: 15 amino acids. This CDR3 is CASSLNGPRVGELFF. The CDR3 DNA reads as TGTGCCAGCAGCTTAAACGGGCCAAGAGTCGGGGAGCTGTTTTTT. The whole variable domain, remainder taken from reference TRBV7-3 and TRBJ2-2, is GAGVSQTPSNKVTEKGKYVELRCDPISGHTALYWYRQSLGQGPEFLIYFQGTGAADDSGLPNDRFFAVRPEGSVSTLKIQRTERGDSAVYLCASSLNGPRVGELFFGEGSRLTVL.

As to this clonotype: It is unclear where the CDR3 begins or ends on the DNA, so no DNA is shown, and the CDR3 is as TCRdb lists it. The genes are TRBV6-5 and TRBJ2-7; the DNA was not compared with TRBD2, the D call given in the table. Germline-derived CDR1 and CDR2 are MNHEY and SVGAGI. The CDR3 sequence runs 19 residues, both termini included. The CDR3 sequence is CASSSAPGLAGFRSYEQYF.

This clonotype was detected many times. The genes are TRBV6-5 and TRBJ1-6, with D perhaps TRBD1 (5 bases). Germline V gene sequence: CDR1 MNHEY, CDR2 SVGAGI. Trimming removed 2 bases at V and 7 bases at J, with 6 bases between. CDR3 length: 13 amino acids. CDR3: CASSYEGNSPLHF. DNA of the CDR3: TGTGCCAGCAGTTACGAGGGGAATTCACCCCTCCACTTT.